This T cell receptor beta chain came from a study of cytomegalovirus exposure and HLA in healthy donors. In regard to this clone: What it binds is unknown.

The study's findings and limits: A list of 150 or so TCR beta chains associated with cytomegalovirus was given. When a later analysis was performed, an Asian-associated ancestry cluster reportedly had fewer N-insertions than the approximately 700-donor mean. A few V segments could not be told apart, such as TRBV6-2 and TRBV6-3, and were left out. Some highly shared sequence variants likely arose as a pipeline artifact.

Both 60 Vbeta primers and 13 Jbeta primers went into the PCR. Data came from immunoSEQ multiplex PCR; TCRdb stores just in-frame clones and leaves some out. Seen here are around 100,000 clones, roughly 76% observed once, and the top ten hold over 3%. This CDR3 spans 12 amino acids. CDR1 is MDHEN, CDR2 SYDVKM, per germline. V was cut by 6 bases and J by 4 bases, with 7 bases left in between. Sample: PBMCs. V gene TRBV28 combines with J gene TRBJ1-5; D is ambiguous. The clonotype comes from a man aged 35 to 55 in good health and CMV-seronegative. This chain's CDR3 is CASSSPNQPQHF. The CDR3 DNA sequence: TGTGCCAGCAGCTCCCCGAATCAGCCCCAGCATTTT.